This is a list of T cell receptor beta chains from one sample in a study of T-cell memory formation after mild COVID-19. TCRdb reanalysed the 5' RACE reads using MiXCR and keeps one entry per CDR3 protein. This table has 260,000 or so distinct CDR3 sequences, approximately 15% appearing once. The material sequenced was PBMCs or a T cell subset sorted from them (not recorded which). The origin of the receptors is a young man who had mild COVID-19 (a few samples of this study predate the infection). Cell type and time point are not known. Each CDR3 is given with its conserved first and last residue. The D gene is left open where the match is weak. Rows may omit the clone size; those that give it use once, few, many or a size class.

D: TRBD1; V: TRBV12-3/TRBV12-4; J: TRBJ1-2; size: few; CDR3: CASSTGAGGYTF; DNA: TGTGCCAGCTCCACAGGGGCGGGTGGCTACACCTTC
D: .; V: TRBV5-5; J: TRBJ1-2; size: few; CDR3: CASSPPPPPYTF; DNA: TGTGCCAGCAGCCCCCCACCGCCCCCCTACACCTTC
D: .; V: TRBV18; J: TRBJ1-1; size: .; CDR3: CASFEHQNTEAFF; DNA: TGTGCCAGCTTTGAGCACCAGAACACTGAAGCTTTCTTT
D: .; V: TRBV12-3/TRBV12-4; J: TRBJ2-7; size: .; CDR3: CASSPGRFPYEQYF; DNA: TGTGCCAGCAGTCCCGGACGGTTCCCCTACGAGCAGTACTTC
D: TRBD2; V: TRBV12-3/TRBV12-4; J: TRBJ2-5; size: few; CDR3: CASSPPGRGGRETQYF; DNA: TGTGCCAGCAGCCCTCCAGGGCGGGGGGGCCGGGAGACCCAGTACTTC
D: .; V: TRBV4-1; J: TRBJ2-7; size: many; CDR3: CASSQDPGASYEQYF; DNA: TGCGCCAGCAGCCAAGATCCCGGGGCATCCTACGAGCAGTACTTC
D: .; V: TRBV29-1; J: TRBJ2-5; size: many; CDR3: CSVGPGTLETQYF; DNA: TGCAGCGTCGGCCCTGGGACCCTGGAGACCCAGTACTTC
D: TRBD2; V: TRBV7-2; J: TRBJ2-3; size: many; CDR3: CASSQLAGTSTDTQYF; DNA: TGTGCCAGCAGCCAACTAGCGGGGACTAGCACAGATACGCAGTATTTT
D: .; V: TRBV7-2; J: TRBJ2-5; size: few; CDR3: CASSLSRVGETQYF; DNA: TGTGCCAGCAGCTTATCGCGGGTGGGAGAGACCCAGTACTTC
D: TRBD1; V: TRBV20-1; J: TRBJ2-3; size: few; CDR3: CSAPPGTDTDTQYF; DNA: TGCAGTGCTCCACCCGGGACAGACACAGATACGCAGTATTTT
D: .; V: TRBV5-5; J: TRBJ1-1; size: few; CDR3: CASSLWTEAFF; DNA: TGTGCCAGCAGCTTGTGGACTGAAGCTTTCTTT
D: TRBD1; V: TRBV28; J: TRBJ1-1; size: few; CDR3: CASSDRGLNTEAFF; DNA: TGTGCCAGCAGCGACAGGGGGTTGAACACTGAAGCTTTCTTT
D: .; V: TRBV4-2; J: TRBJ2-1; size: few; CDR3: CASSLSRLGEQFF; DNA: TGTGCCAGCAGCCTCTCCCGACTAGGTGAGCAGTTCTTC
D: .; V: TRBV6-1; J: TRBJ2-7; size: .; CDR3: CASSEGGKETYEQYF; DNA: TGTGCCAGCAGTGAAGGCGGTAAGGAGACCTACGAGCAGTACTTC
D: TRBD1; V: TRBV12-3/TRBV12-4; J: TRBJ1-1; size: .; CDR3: CASSFYWDRSTEAFF; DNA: TGTGCCAGCAGTTTTTATTGGGACAGGAGCACTGAAGCTTTCTTT
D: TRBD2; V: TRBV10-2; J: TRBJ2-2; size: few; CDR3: CASSPRLAGKWELFF; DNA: TGCGCCAGCAGCCCTAGACTAGCGGGGAAATGGGAGCTGTTTTTT
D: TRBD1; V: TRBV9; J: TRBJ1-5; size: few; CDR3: CASRAGGRDQPQHF; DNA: TGTGCCAGCAGGGCAGGGGGGCGTGATCAGCCCCAGCATTTT
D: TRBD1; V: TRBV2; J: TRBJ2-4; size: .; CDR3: CASGGQENYIQYF; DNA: TGTGCCAGCGGTGGACAGGAGAATTACATTCAGTACTTC
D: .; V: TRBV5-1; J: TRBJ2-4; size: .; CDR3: CASSFIGGRLAKNIQYF; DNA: TGCGCCAGCAGCTTCATCGGGGGGCGTCTAGCCAAAAACATTCAGTACTTC
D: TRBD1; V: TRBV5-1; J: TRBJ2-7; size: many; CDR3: CASHRTGSHEQYF; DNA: TGCGCCAGCCATAGGACAGGGAGCCACGAGCAGTACTTC
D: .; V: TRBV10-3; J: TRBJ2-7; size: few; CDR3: CAISEGVGREQYF; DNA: TGTGCCATCAGTGAGGGGGTGGGGCGCGAGCAGTACTTC
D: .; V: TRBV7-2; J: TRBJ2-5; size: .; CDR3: CASSWRVAYQETQYF; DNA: TGTGCCAGCAGCTGGAGGGTGGCGTACCAAGAGACCCAGTACTTC
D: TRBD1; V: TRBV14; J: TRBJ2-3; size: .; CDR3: CASSPKLGTGWASTDTQYF; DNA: TGTGCCAGCAGCCCGAAACTCGGGACAGGGTGGGCAAGCACAGATACGCAGTATTTT
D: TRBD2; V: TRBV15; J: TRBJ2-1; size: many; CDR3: CATSRVIGGAYNEQFF; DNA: TGTGCCACCAGCAGAGTTATCGGGGGGGCCTACAATGAGCAGTTCTTC
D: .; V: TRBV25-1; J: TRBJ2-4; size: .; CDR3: CASSDRGGTPLAKNIQYF; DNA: TGTGCCAGCAGCGATCGCGGTGGGACACCACTAGCCAAAAACATTCAGTACTTC
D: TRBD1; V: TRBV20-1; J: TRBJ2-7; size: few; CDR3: CSAPGQGFYEQYF; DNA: TGCAGTGCCCCGGGACAGGGGTTCTACGAGCAGTACTTC
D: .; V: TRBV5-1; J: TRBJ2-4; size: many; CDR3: CASSPQGRENIQYF; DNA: TGCGCCAGCAGCCCACAGGGCCGAGAAAACATTCAGTACTTC
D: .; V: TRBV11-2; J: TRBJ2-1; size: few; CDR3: CASNPTPTTGYNEQFF; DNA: TGTGCCAGCAACCCAACTCCCACCACAGGGTACAATGAGCAGTTCTTC
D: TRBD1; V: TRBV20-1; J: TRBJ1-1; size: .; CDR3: CSARTGATNTEAFF; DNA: TGCAGTGCGAGGACAGGGGCGACGAACACTGAAGCTTTCTTT
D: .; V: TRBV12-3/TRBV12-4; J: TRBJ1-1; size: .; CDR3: CASSFQGMNTEAFF; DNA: TGTGCCAGCAGTTTCCAGGGAATGAACACTGAAGCTTTCTTT
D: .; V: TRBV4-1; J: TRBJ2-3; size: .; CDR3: CASSQDRTEFTDTQYF; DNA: TGCGCCAGCAGCCAAGATCGGACCGAATTCACAGATACGCAGTATTTT
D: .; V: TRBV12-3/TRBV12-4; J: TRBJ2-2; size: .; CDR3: CASNPGVVGELFF; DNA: TGTGCCAGCAACCCCGGGGTAGTAGGGGAGCTGTTTTTT